The source of this TCR beta chain is a study of blood T cell repertoires in COVID-19. Study overall: Some COVID-19 samples were acute and others convalescent; all came from the United States, Italy and Spain.

In the authors' methods: Amplification of reference gene primers was used by the study to estimate nucleated cell counts. This table comes from immunoSEQ multiplex PCR, and its TCRdb copy is limited to in-frame clones, with some not included. V and J calls and clone size come straight from that table; D and trimming were deduced from the DNA. The sample records 95,000 to 150,000 clones, around four fifths being singletons. CDR3 length: 12 residues. CDR1 SGDLS and CDR2 YYNGEE come from the germline V gene. The V end was cut by 0 bases, the J end by 8 bases, with 8 bases between. The chain links TRBV9 to TRBJ1-2, with D possibly matching TRBD1 (5 bases). The sequence was obtained from an elderly man with COVID-19, enrolled during active disease. Sequencing used peripheral blood. This CDR3 reads CASSVAGRGYTF. The CDR3 nucleotides are TGTGCCAGCAGCGTAGCAGGGAGGGGCTACACCTTC.